A single sample gave rise to the 24 T cell receptor beta chains below, sequenced in a study of shared clonotypes between healthy human individuals. Using immunoSEQ multiplex PCR, the repertoire was profiled, and TCRdb retains in-frame clones only, with some absent. This table has more than 2 million clones, around 93% appearing once. Positively selected for CCR7, the CD45RO-negative cells used as naive CD8 cells excluded terminally differentiated effector memory CD45RA+ cells. Source material: naive CD8+ T cells from PBMCs. The receptor source for this set is a man younger than 35 in good health. Some clones in this sample may be carry-over from other donors' samples.

The gene calls are TRBV13 and TRBJ1-2; no clear D. Trimming left V 5 bases short and J 10 bases short, with 14 bases between. The germline V gene encodes CDR1 PRHDT and CDR2 FYEKMQ (reference sequence). CDR3 size: 12 residues. CDR3 loop: CASSRPSGDYTF. As DNA, the CDR3 is TGTGCCAGCAGCAGGCCCTCCGGGGACTACACCTTC. The full variable domain, completed using reference TRBV13 and TRBJ1-2, is AAGVIQSPRHLIKEKRETATLKCYPIPRHDTVYWYQQGPGQDPQFLISFYEKMQSDKGSIPDRFSAQQFSDYHSELNMSSLELGDSALYFCASSRPSGDYTFGSGTRLTVV.

In DNA form, the CDR3 reads TGCGCCAGCAGCTTGGTCCTACTAAAACAGCTTCAAACCCTTAATGAAAAACTGTTTTTT. This codes for CASSLVLLKQLQTLNEKLFF. This chain joins TRBV5-1 and TRBJ1-4, with D hard to call. Germline CDR1 SGHRS, CDR2 YFSETQ. CDR3 length equals 20 residues. With 0 bases removed from V and 4 bases from J, the gap between germline ends came to 25 bases.

In this sample, this clone turned up once. J is TRBJ2-7 and V is TRBV9; 7 bases are shared with TRBD2. V gave up 3 bases and J gave up 3 bases; unmatched junction bases: 15. There are 17 residues in the CDR3. Germline V gives CDR1 SGDLS, CDR2 YYNGEE. The chain's CDR3 is CASSGIGEGSRIYEQYF. The CDR3 nucleotides read TGTGCCAGCAGCGGTATAGGGGAGGGCTCGCGTATCTACGAGCAGTACTTC.

The chain uses TRBV7-9 and TRBJ1-1; maybe TRBD1 (5 bases). Trimming left V 0 bases short and J 2 bases short, with 13 bases between. Germline values: CDR1 SEHNR, CDR2 FQNEAQ (reference sequence). The CDR3 has 16 amino acids. The CDR3: CASSLAEGGGNTEAFF. The CDR3 DNA reads TGTGCCAGCAGCTTAGCCGAAGGCGGGGGAAACACTGAAGCTTTCTTT.

The chain couples TRBV27 to TRBJ2-7; no clear D. Germline CDR1 reads MNHEY; CDR2 reads SMNVEV (reference sequence). CDR3 size: 14 residues. V gave up 8 bases and J gave up 2 bases, with 16 bases separating them. DNA of the CDR3: TGTGCCAGCTCGCAGGTATGGGAAGCCTACGAGCAGTACTTC. Amino acid sequence: CASSQVWEAYEQYF.

The genes are TRBV28 and TRBJ1-5; possibly TRBD1 for D (6 bases). V lost 8 bases to trimming and J lost 3 bases, with 11 bases between them. The CDR3 sequence is 13 residues long. The V gene's germline CDR1 is MDHEN and CDR2 SYDVKM. CDR3 DNA sequence: TGTGCCAGCGGAGACAGGAACAATCAGCCCCAGCATTTT. Residues: CASGDRNNQPQHF.

The rearrangement joins TRBV25-1 to TRBJ1-1, with 7 bases fitting TRBD1. The germline CDR1 and CDR2 sequences are MGHDK and SYGVNS. This CDR3 spans 15 amino acids. J lost 0 bases, V lost 3 bases, and 4 bases had no gene match. DNA of the CDR3: TGTGCCAGCAGTGAGGGGGACAGATTGAACACTGAAGCTTTCTTT. It encodes CASSEGDRLNTEAFF.

CDR3 DNA sequence: TGTGCCAGCAGCTTTATTAGCGGGGAATCCGAGCAGTACTTC. It is translated as CASSFISGESEQYF. The gene calls are TRBV14 and TRBJ2-7; TRBD2 matches at 8 bases. The V and J ends lost 5 bases and 6 bases, in that order; junction bases with no gene match: 9. There are 14 residues in the CDR3. Germline V lookup: CDR1 SGHDN, CDR2 FVKESK.

The V and J genes are TRBV7-9 and TRBJ1-2; maybe TRBD1 (6 bases). V was pared by 5 bases and J by 5 bases, with 15 bases between. Germline lookup yields CDR1 SEHNR and CDR2 FQNEAQ (reference sequence). This CDR3 comprises 14 residues. CDR3 in DNA: TGTGCCAGCAGCCCTCCACAGGGCCAGTATGGCTACACCTTC. It is translated as CASSPPQGQYGYTF. Full variable domain (remainder filled in from reference TRBV7-9 and TRBJ1-2): DTGVSQNPRHKITKRGQNVTFRCDPISEHNRLYWYRQTLGQGPEFLTYFQNEAQLEKSRLLSDRFSAERPKGSFSTLEIQRTEQGDSAMYLCASSPPQGQYGYTFGSGTRLTVV.

On this clone: Other DNA variants within this sample encode the same CDR3. V usage is TRBV27 and J usage is TRBJ2-7; 10 positions match TRBD1. The CDR3 is 13 amino acids. From germline, CDR1 is MNHEY and CDR2 SMNVEV (reference sequence). Losses at the gene ends were 8 bases for V and 0 bases for J; bases not matched to a gene: 1. The CDR3 is CASGTGVSYEQYF. The CDR3 nucleotides read TGTGCCAGCGGGACAGGGGTCTCCTACGAGCAGTACTTC.

This clone was detected only a few times. The CDR3 protein is CASSFPGGTQSYEQYF. The DNA for the CDR3 is TGTGCCAGCAGCTTCCCTGGGGGGACCCAGAGCTACGAGCAGTACTTC. The V and J genes are TRBV7-9 and TRBJ2-7; D might be TRBD2 (6 bases). This CDR3 is built from 16 residues. Germline assignment: CDR1 SEHNR and CDR2 FQNEAQ (reference sequence). V lost 3 bases and J lost 3, with 18 bases in between.

The chain links TRBV7-3 to TRBJ1-3, with 10 bases identical to TRBD1. Germline lookup yields CDR1 SGHTA and CDR2 FQGTGA. The CDR3 contains 17 residues. V was clipped by 8 bases and J by 0 bases; unmatched bases: 10. CDR3: CASDRGRFSLSGNTIYF. Written as DNA, the CDR3 is TGTGCCAGCGACAGGGGGCGCTTCTCTCTCTCTGGAAACACCATATATTTT.

This clone came up once. Other DNA sequences in the sample encode the same CDR3. The chain employs TRBV28 and TRBJ2-7, with D hard to call. The CDR3 has 12 amino acids. Trimming removed 6 bases from V and 0 bases from J, with 6 bases in between. CDR1 is MDHEN and CDR2 is SYDVKM in the germline V gene. The DNA for the CDR3 is TGTGCCAGCAGCTCCAACTCCTACGAGCAGTACTTC. This translates into CASSSNSYEQYF.

This clone has just one count. This chain uses TRBV28 with TRBJ1-4; 8 bases line up with TRBD1. The ends lost 4 bases at V and 8 bases at J; junction bases unmatched: 9. This CDR3 contains 15 residues. Germline CDR1 and CDR2: MDHEN and SYDVKM. The CDR3 protein is CASSSGIGQGEKLFF. CDR3 nucleotide sequence: TGTGCCAGCAGTTCAGGTATCGGACAGGGAGAAAAACTGTTTTTT.

J is TRBJ1-5 and V is TRBV7-9; possible D gene TRBD1, 6 bases. CDR1 and CDR2 from the germline V gene are SEHNR and FQNEAQ (reference sequence). This CDR3 spans 13 amino acids. Trimming took 5 bases from V and 9 from J, leaving 14 bases between them. CDR3 DNA sequence: TGTGCCAGCAGCCCCCCAGGGGAAGGGCCCCAGCATTTT. Its translation is CASSPPGEGPQHF.

The chain has TRBV30 and TRBJ1-2; D gene unclear. Looked up from germline, CDR1 is GTSNPN and CDR2 is SVGIG (reference sequence). The germline V and J ends were trimmed by 2 bases and 3 bases, with 13 bases remaining between them. The CDR3 runs 14 residues. The chain's CDR3 is CAWSIGRVDYGYTF. The CDR3 DNA follows: TGTGCCTGGAGTATTGGACGGGTAGACTATGGCTACACCTTC.

CDR3 sequence: CSPGGLQGDEQFF. CDR3 sequence (DNA): TGCAGCCCTGGAGGGCTACAGGGCGATGAGCAGTTCTTC. This chain uses TRBV29-1 with TRBJ2-1; possibly TRBD1 or TRBD2 for D (6 bases each). Germline assignment: CDR1 SQVTM and CDR2 ANQGSEA. CDR3 length equals 13 residues. V shed 8 bases and J shed 8 bases, with 19 bases lying between them.

The V and J genes are TRBV5-1 and TRBJ2-5; the match to TRBD1 covers 8 bases. CDR1 and CDR2 from the germline V gene are SGHRS and YFSETQ. This CDR3 has 17 amino acids. Trimming cost V 4 bases and J 4 bases; bases outside gene matches: 15. CDR3 amino acids: CASSPGQGRSIRETQYF. The CDR3 DNA reads as TGCGCCAGCAGCCCCGGACAGGGACGTTCTATTAGAGAGACCCAGTACTTC. Supplemented by reference TRBV5-1 and TRBJ2-5, the full variable domain reads KAGVTQTPRYLIKTRGQQVTLSCSPISGHRSVSWYQQTPGQGLQFLFEYFSETQRNKGNFPGRFSGRQFSNSRSEMNVSTLELGDSALYLCASSPGQGRSIRETQYFGPGTRLLVL.

This chain joins TRBV7-8 and TRBJ2-7, with D unresolved. There are 13 residues in the CDR3. Per germline, CDR1 SGHVS and CDR2 FQNEAQ. Trimming shortened V by 5 bases and J by 3 bases, and 11 bases separated the two germline ends. The CDR3 spells CASSPSTGYEQYF. CDR3 bases: TGTGCCAGCAGCCCATCCACGGGCTACGAGCAGTACTTC. The entire variable domain, with the rest obtained from reference TRBV7-8 and TRBJ2-7, is as follows: GAGVSQSPRYKVAKRGQDVALRCDPISGHVSLFWYQQALGQGPEFLTYFQNEAQLDKSGLPSDRFFAERPEGSVSTLKIQRTQQEDSAVYLCASSPSTGYEQYFGPGTRLTVT.

This chain joins TRBV7-9 and TRBJ2-5, with TRBD2 matching over 10 bases. In germline, CDR1 is SEHNR, CDR2 FQNEAQ (reference sequence). The CDR3 loop spans 16 amino acids. The V gene end was trimmed by 4 bases and the J gene end by 4 bases; junction bases not matched to a gene: 9. CDR3 in DNA: TGTGCCAGCAGCTCAACTAGCGGGGTATCTTTAGAGACCCAGTACTTC. Encoded protein: CASSSTSGVSLETQYF.

The chain carries TRBV7-9 and TRBJ2-3; D unresolved. The CDR3 is made up of 16 amino acids. V was shortened by 1 base and J by 4 bases, with 15 bases between the two germline ends. Germline CDR1 SEHNR, CDR2 FQNEAQ (reference sequence). As DNA, the CDR3 is TGTGCCAGCAGCTTAGTTACAGCCTTTGGCGCAGATACGCAGTATTTT. Its protein is CASSLVTAFGADTQYF. The variable domain in full, with the rest retrieved from reference TRBV7-9 and TRBJ2-3, is DTGVSQNPRHKITKRGQNVTFRCDPISEHNRLYWYRQTLGQGPEFLTYFQNEAQLEKSRLLSDRFSAERPKGSFSTLEIQRTEQGDSAMYLCASSLVTAFGADTQYFGPGTRLTVL.

This chain joins TRBV10-2 and TRBJ2-1; D call uncertain. The CDR3 runs to 11 residues. V gave up 3 bases and J gave up 8 bases, with 5 bases separating them. From germline, CDR1 is WSHSY and CDR2 SAAADI. The CDR3 sequence: CASSDRYEQFF. Here the CDR3 DNA reads TGCGCCAGCAGTGACAGATATGAGCAGTTCTTC.

The chain recombines TRBV4-3 with TRBJ2-1, with TRBD2 matching 8 bases. The V gene's germline CDR1 is LGHNA and CDR2 YSLEER. J was trimmed by 7 bases and V by 5 bases; bases with no gene match: 10. CDR3 length: 15 residues. The CDR3, as DNA: TGCGCCAGCAGCTGGCGGGCTAGCGGGCAAAATGAGCAGTTCTTC. Its translation is CASSWRASGQNEQFF.

The chain combines TRBV2 with TRBJ2-1; unclear D gene. Germline values: CDR1 SNHLY, CDR2 FYNNEI. V gave up 6 bases and J gave up 6 bases, with 6 bases separating them. The CDR3 has 11 residues. CDR3 nucleotide sequence: TGTGCCAGCAGGGACGTCAATGAGCAGTTCTTC. Residues: CASRDVNEQFF.